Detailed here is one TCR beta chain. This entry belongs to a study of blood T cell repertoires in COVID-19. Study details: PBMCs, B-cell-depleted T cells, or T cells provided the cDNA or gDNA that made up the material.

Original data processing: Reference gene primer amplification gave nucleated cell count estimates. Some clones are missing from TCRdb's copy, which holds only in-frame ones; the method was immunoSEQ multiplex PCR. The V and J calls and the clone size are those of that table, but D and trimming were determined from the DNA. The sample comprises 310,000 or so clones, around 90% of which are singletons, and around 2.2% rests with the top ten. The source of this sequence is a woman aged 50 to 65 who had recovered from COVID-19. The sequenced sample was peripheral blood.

CDR3 coding DNA: TGTGCCAGCAGCAAACACGGACTCTATGGCTACACCTTC. Translated, it gives CASSKHGLYGYTF. This rearrangement joins TRBV6-2 or TRBV6-3 to TRBJ1-2; D is unresolved. With 6 bases removed from V and 4 bases from J, the gap between germline ends came to 12 bases. The CDR3 is 13 residues long. The germline V gene encodes CDR1 MNHEY and CDR2 SVGEGT.